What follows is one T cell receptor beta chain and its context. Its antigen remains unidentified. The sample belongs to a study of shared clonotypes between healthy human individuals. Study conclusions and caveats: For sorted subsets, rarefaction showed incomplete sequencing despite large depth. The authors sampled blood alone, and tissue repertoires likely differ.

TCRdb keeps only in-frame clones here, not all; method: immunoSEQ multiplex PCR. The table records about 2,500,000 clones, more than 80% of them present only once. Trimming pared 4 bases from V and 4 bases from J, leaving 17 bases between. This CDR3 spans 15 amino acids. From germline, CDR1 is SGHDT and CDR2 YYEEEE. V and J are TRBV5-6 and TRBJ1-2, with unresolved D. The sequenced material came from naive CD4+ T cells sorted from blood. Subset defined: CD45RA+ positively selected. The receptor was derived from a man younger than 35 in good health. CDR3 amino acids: CASSRSPGVGYGYTF. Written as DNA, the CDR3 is TGTGCCAGCAGCCGATCTCCGGGAGTCGGCTATGGCTACACCTTC.